This T cell receptor beta chain emerged from a study of cytomegalovirus exposure and HLA in healthy donors. General observations from the study: Diagnosis of cytomegalovirus status made by the classifier reportedly showed high specificity and sensitivity.

Profiled with immunoSEQ multiplex PCR; TCRdb holds only in-frame clones, not every one. The table includes 85,000 to 130,000 clones, less than 90% detected once. A word on this clone: Antigen: not known.

Trimming took 4 bases from V and 2 from J; bases not matched to a gene: 9. Germline values: CDR1 LNHDA, CDR2 SQIVND (reference sequence). This CDR3 contains 16 residues. The TCR comes from a woman between 18 and 30 years old in good health and CMV-seropositive. Sequences were obtained from PBMCs. The genes are TRBV19 and TRBJ2-3; TRBD1 matches at 7 bases. The CDR3 coding sequence is TGTGCCAGTAGTACTGAACAGGGGAAAGACACAGATACGCAGTATTTT. This translates into CASSTEQGKDTDTQYF.